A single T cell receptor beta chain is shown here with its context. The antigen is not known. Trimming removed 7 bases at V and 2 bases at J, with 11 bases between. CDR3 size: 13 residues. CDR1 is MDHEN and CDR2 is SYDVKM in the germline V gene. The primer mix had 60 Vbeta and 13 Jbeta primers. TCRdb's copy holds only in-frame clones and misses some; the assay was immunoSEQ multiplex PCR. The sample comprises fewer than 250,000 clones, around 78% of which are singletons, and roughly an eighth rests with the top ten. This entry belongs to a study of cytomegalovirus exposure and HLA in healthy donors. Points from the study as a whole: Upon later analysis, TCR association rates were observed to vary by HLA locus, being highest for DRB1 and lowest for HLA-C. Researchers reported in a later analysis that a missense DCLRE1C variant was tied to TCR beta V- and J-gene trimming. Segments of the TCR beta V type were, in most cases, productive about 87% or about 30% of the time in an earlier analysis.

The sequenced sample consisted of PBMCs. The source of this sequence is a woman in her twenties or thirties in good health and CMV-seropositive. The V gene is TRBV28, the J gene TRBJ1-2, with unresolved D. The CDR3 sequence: CASTVGGNYGYTF. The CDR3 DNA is TGTGCCAGCACCGTGGGAGGGAACTATGGCTACACCTTC.